These 8 T cell receptor beta chains originate from one sample sequenced in a study of cytomegalovirus exposure and HLA in healthy donors. The PCR made use of 60 Vbeta and 13 Jbeta primers. Method: immunoSEQ multiplex PCR; TCRdb's copy keeps in-frame clones and lacks some. This sample carries 250,000 to 350,000 clones, roughly 70% of them seen once, and the ten largest clones take roughly 2.4%. Sequencing used PBMCs. These receptors all come from a female donor in good health and CMV-seronegative.

The rearrangement joins TRBV6-1 to TRBJ1-1; TRBD1 agrees at 12 bases. V shed 9 bases, J shed 1 base, and the junction held 6 bases outside the gene matches. The CDR3 has 15 amino acids. Germline CDR1 reads MNHNS; CDR2 reads SASEGT. The DNA for the CDR3 is TGTGCCAGTGACCGGGACAGGGGGCGGAACACTGAAGCTTTCTTT. Translation gives CASDRDRGRNTEAFF.

The chain links TRBV4-1 to TRBJ2-7; TRBD2 might be the D (5 bases). There are 19 residues in the CDR3. V was pared by 1 base and J by 7 bases, with 29 bases between. Germline assignment: CDR1 MGHRA and CDR2 YSYEKL. This CDR3 is CASSQVWGDGVAGPGEQYF. The CDR3 DNA reads as TGCGCCAGCAGCCAAGTTTGGGGTGATGGGGTGGCGGGCCCGGGGGAGCAGTACTTC.

The chain couples TRBV2 to TRBJ1-4, with 9 nucleotides matching TRBD1. The V gene end was trimmed by 6 bases and the J gene end by 0 bases; junction bases not matched to a gene: 2. The germline V gene has CDR1 SNHLY and CDR2 FYNNEI. CDR3 length equals 15 residues. DNA for the CDR3: TGTGCCAGCAGGTGGACAGGGGCAACTAATGAAAAACTGTTTTTT. Translating it yields CASRWTGATNEKLFF. The whole variable domain, filled in from reference TRBV2 and TRBJ1-4, reads EPEVTQTPSHQVTQMGQEVILRCVPISNHLYFYWYRQILGQKVEFLVSFYNNEISEKSEIFDDQFSVERPDGSNFTLKIRSTKLEDSAMYFCASRWTGATNEKLFFGSGTQLSVL.

The CDR3 here is CASVGGASGSYEQYF. The CDR3 nucleotides read TGTGCCAGCGTGGGGGGGGCTAGCGGATCCTACGAGCAGTACTTC. The chain carries TRBV28 and TRBJ2-7, with D possibly TRBD2 on 7 matching bases. V was clipped by 8 bases and J by 1 base, with 18 bases between them. CDR1 is MDHEN, CDR2 SYDVKM, per germline. CDR3 length equals 15 residues.

This clone has more than one count but fewer than ten. The CDR3 sequence: CASSPGGLAWAGELFF. DNA of the CDR3: TGTGCCAGCAGCCCTGGGGGACTAGCATGGGCCGGGGAGCTGTTTTTT. This rearrangement joins TRBV9 to TRBJ2-2, with 9 bases that match TRBD2. Germline assignment: CDR1 SGDLS and CDR2 YYNGEE. Germline trimming cut 4 bases from V and 6 bases from J; bases unmatched to any gene: 10. This CDR3 contains 16 residues.

Written as DNA, the CDR3 is TGTGCCAGCAGCTTAGGGGCAGCACCCAATGAGCAGTTCTTC. This sequence encodes CASSLGAAPNEQFF. The V gene is TRBV11-2, the J gene TRBJ2-1; D is undetermined. The CDR3 runs to 14 residues. The V end lost 1 base, the J end lost 6 bases, and 10 bases lay between the germline ends. The germline CDR1 and CDR2 sequences are SGHAT and FQNNGV.

The chain links TRBV7-9 to TRBJ2-5, with D perhaps TRBD2 (6 bases). Between the trimmed V and J ends, which lost 11 bases and 2 bases, there was a span of 12 bases. The CDR3 runs to 12 residues. Germline-derived CDR1 and CDR2 are SEHNR and FQNEAQ (reference sequence). CDR3 protein: CAGETRQETQYF. CDR3 DNA: TGTGCCGGGGAGACTAGGCAAGAGACCCAGTACTTC.

This clone showed up just a few times. The CDR3 DNA sequence: TGTGCCAGCAGCGATAGCGGGACGGCGTCCTACGAGCAGTACTTC. This encodes CASSDSGTASYEQYF. V and J are TRBV13 and TRBJ2-7; 8 nucleotides align to TRBD2. CDR1 PRHDT and CDR2 FYEKMQ come from the germline V gene (reference sequence). The ends lost 5 bases at V and 1 base at J; junction bases unmatched: 7. CDR3 length equals 15 residues. The full variable domain, completed using reference TRBV13 and TRBJ2-7, is AAGVIQSPRHLIKEKRETATLKCYPIPRHDTVYWYQQGPGQDPQFLISFYEKMQSDKGSIPDRFSAQQFSDYHSELNMSSLELGDSALYFCASSDSGTASYEQYFGPGTRLTVT.